Shown below are 32 T cell receptor beta chains from a single sample sequenced in a study of T cell responses to AZD1222 COVID-19 vaccine. The data were produced by immunoSEQ multiplex PCR, yet TCRdb's version contains in-frame clones alone and is incomplete. Of about 180,000 clones listed, approximately 94% are singletons. This specimen was peripheral blood, taken 28 days after the second AZD1222 dose. The origin of the receptors is an adult who received the AZD1222 COVID-19 vaccine.

The gene calls are TRBV4-3 and TRBJ2-3, with unresolved D. The CDR3 is 13 amino acids. From germline, CDR1 is LGHNA and CDR2 YSLEER. Trimming stripped 4 bases from V and 4 bases from J, with 9 bases between. CDR3 in amino acids: CASSLEMADTQYF. CDR3 sequence (DNA): TGCGCCAGCAGCCTTGAGATGGCAGATACGCAGTATTTT.

V usage is TRBV19 and J usage is TRBJ2-7; 8 nucleotides match TRBD1. The J segment lost 3 bases and the V segment lost 6 bases, leaving 7 bases of the junction unmatched. Germline V lookup: CDR1 LNHDA, CDR2 SQIVND (reference sequence). The CDR3 spans 14 residues. The CDR3 loop reads CASSKQGARYEQYF. For the CDR3, the DNA is TGTGCCAGTAGCAAGCAGGGGGCACGCTACGAGCAGTACTTC.

CDR3 nucleotide sequence: TGTGCCAGCAGCCAAGATGTAGACTACGAGCAGTACTTC. This sequence encodes CASSQDVDYEQYF. The genes are TRBV3-1 (or the pseudogene TRBV3-2) and TRBJ2-7; D is ambiguous. Germline CDR1 and CDR2: LGHDT and YNNKEL (reference sequence). The CDR3 extends over 13 amino acids. The V gene lost 0 bases and the J gene lost 3 bases, with 6 bases spanning the gap.

This chain connects TRBV4-1 to TRBJ2-4; 10 bases map to TRBD2. V gave up 1 base and J gave up 0 bases; unmatched junction bases: 6. CDR1 is MGHRA, CDR2 YSYEKL, per germline. CDR3 size: 18 residues. CDR3 amino acids: CASSQGLAGAEAKNIQYF. The CDR3 DNA reads as TGCGCCAGCAGCCAAGGGCTAGCGGGGGCCGAAGCCAAAAACATTCAGTACTTC.

The V gene is TRBV28, the J gene TRBJ1-6; 12 positions match TRBD1. The CDR3 length is 16 residues. V shed 3 bases, J shed 10 bases, and the junction held 7 bases outside the gene matches. In germline, CDR1 is MDHEN, CDR2 SYDVKM. The CDR3 reads CASSLHHGTGGSPLHF. The CDR3 DNA sequence: TGTGCCAGCAGTTTGCACCACGGGACAGGGGGCTCACCCCTCCACTTT. Full variable domain (remainder filled in from reference TRBV28 and TRBJ1-6): DVKVTQSSRYLVKRTGEKVFLECVQDMDHENMFWYRQDPGLGLRLIYFSYDVKMKEKGDIPEGYSVSREKKERFSLILESASTNQTSMYLCASSLHHGTGGSPLHFGNGTRLTVT.

The rearrangement links TRBV30 to TRBJ1-2; D may be TRBD1 (6 bases). V lost 2 bases and J lost 7, with 17 bases in between. The V gene's germline CDR1 is GTSNPN and CDR2 SVGIG (reference sequence). The CDR3 is 14 residues long. CDR3 coding DNA: TGTGCCTGGAGTAGACAGGTACCCACTTTTGGCTACACCTTC. It yields the protein CAWSRQVPTFGYTF.

The chain is built from TRBV27 and TRBJ1-2; weak D call: TRBD1 (5 bases). The CDR3 loop spans 11 amino acids. Germline lookup yields CDR1 MNHEY and CDR2 SMNVEV (reference sequence). V shed 6 bases and J shed 5 bases, with 7 bases lying between them. The DNA for the CDR3 is TGTGCCAGCAGCCCAGGGTATGGCTACACCTTC. It yields the protein CASSPGYGYTF.

This chain links TRBV5-4 with TRBJ2-6; D uncertain. Between the trimmed V and J ends, which lost 5 bases and 1 base, there was a span of 7 bases. The CDR3 runs 14 residues. The germline gives CDR1 SGHNT, CDR2 YYREEE (reference sequence). The CDR3 reads CASSNGSGANVLTF. The DNA of the CDR3 is TGTGCCAGCAGTAATGGGTCTGGGGCCAACGTCCTGACTTTC.

The chain uses TRBV3-1 (or the pseudogene TRBV3-2) and TRBJ2-3; D might be TRBD1 or TRBD2, each matching 5 bases. Trimming left V 8 bases short and J 4 bases short, with 19 bases between. The CDR3 spans 15 residues. Germline lookup yields CDR1 LGHDT and CDR2 YNNKEL (reference sequence). The DNA of the CDR3 is TGTGCCAGCGAATCTGGGGAGAGGGGCCCAGATACGCAGTATTTT. It translates to CASESGERGPDTQYF.

J is TRBJ1-3 and V is TRBV7-9, with a possible D match to TRBD1 (5 bases). CDR1 is SEHNR and CDR2 is FQNEAQ in the germline V gene (reference sequence). V lost 5 bases and J 3 bases, leaving 20 bases between the germline ends. The CDR3 covers 17 residues. CDR3: CASSPQRMGHGGNTIYF. In DNA form, the CDR3 reads TGTGCCAGCAGCCCACAGCGTATGGGGCATGGTGGAAACACCATATATTTT.

The chain couples TRBV15 to TRBJ2-7; D perhaps matches TRBD1 (7 bases). Germline-derived CDR1 and CDR2 are LNHNV and YYDKDF (reference sequence). V was cut by 1 base and J by 7 bases, with 11 bases left in between. CDR3 length equals 13 residues. CDR3 DNA sequence: TGTGCCACCAGCAGAGGGCAGGGGGGTGAGCAGTACTTC. It translates to CATSRGQGGEQYF.

V and J are TRBV7-9 and TRBJ1-6; TRBD1 might be the D (5 bases). The length of the CDR3 is 17 residues. CDR1 and CDR2 from the germline V gene are SEHNR and FQNEAQ (reference sequence). Trimming removed 5 bases at V and 6 bases at J, with 20 bases between. This chain's CDR3 is CASSKVKGSTVNSPLHF. CDR3 sequence (DNA): TGTGCCAGCAGCAAGGTTAAGGGGTCCACCGTTAATTCACCCCTCCACTTT.

The count of this clone is one. The chain uses TRBV3-1 (or the pseudogene TRBV3-2) and TRBJ2-1; D might be TRBD2 (5 bases). Germline lookup yields CDR1 LGHDT and CDR2 YNNKEL (reference sequence). This CDR3 is 16 amino acids long. V lost 2 bases to trimming and J lost 2 bases, with 13 bases between them. DNA for the CDR3: TGTGCCAGCAGCCAAAACCCAGCGGAAACCTACAATGAGCAGTTCTTC. Translating gives CASSQNPAETYNEQFF.

This clone was recorded once. This chain connects TRBV9 to TRBJ1-3; possible D gene TRBD1, 5 bases. Deletions cut 0 bases from V and 0 bases from J, with 7 bases between. This CDR3 spans 15 amino acids. Germline V gene lookup returns CDR1 SGDLS and CDR2 YYNGEE. CDR3 loop: CASSVVDTSGNTIYF. The CDR3 DNA reads TGTGCCAGCAGCGTAGTGGACACCTCTGGAAACACCATATATTTT.

The V gene is TRBV11-3, the J gene TRBJ2-7, with D perhaps being TRBD1 or TRBD2 (6 bases each). The CDR3 loop spans 15 amino acids. The V end was cut by 5 bases, the J end by 5 bases, with 19 bases between. CDR1 is SGHNT, CDR2 YENEEA, per germline. The chain's CDR3 is CASSPNRGGTNEQYF. The CDR3 DNA is TGTGCCAGCAGCCCCAACCGAGGGGGGACGAACGAGCAGTACTTC. The complete variable domain, with remaining parts taken from reference TRBV11-3 and TRBJ2-7, reads EAGVVQSPRYKIIEKKQPVAFWCNPISGHNTLYWYLQNLGQGPELLIRYENEEAVDDSQLPKDRFSAERLKGVDSTLKIQPAELGDSAVYLCASSPNRGGTNEQYFGPGTRLTVT.

This chain uses TRBV5-1 with TRBJ2-3; possibly TRBD2 for D (5 bases). Germline lookup yields CDR1 SGHRS and CDR2 YFSETQ. V lost 0 bases, J lost 6 bases, and 11 bases lay in between. This CDR3 is built from 14 residues. The CDR3 loop reads CASSLGLHSDTQYF. The CDR3 DNA is TGCGCCAGCAGCTTGGGACTACACTCGGATACGCAGTATTTT.

The V gene is TRBV13, the J gene TRBJ2-3, with D possibly being TRBD2 (6 bases). In germline, CDR1 is PRHDT, CDR2 FYEKMQ (reference sequence). The V gene lost 4 bases and the J gene lost 1 base, with 9 bases spanning the gap. This CDR3 spans 14 amino acids. CDR3 sequence reads: CASSSSARTDTQYF. The CDR3 region has the DNA TGTGCCAGCAGCTCTAGCGCTCGCACAGATACGCAGTATTTT.

This chain uses TRBV27 with TRBJ2-3; D may be TRBD2 (6 bases). This CDR3 spans 15 amino acids. Germline V gene sequence: CDR1 MNHEY, CDR2 SMNVEV (reference sequence). The V end was cut by 6 bases, the J end by 4 bases, with 17 bases between. CDR3 coding DNA: TGTGCCAGCAGCGTGGAGGGGTTGGGCGCAGATACGCAGTATTTT. Amino acids: CASSVEGLGADTQYF.

The rearrangement joins TRBV5-1 to TRBJ1-6, with 7 bases identical to TRBD1. The length of the CDR3 is 14 residues. The germline CDR1 and CDR2 sequences are SGHRS and YFSETQ. V lost 2 bases to trimming and J lost 10 bases; unmatched junction nucleotides: 6. CDR3 nucleotides: TGCGCCAGCAGCTTACAGGGGTGGGAATCACCCCTCCACTTT. Protein: CASSLQGWESPLHF.

The J gene is TRBJ1-6, the V gene TRBV27; D not certain. CDR1 and CDR2 from the germline V gene are MNHEY and SMNVEV (reference sequence). Trimming removed 7 bases from V and 9 bases from J, with 22 bases in between. There are 16 residues in the CDR3. The CDR3: CASTSLLTARGSPLHF. The CDR3, as DNA: TGTGCCAGCACTTCCCTCTTGACGGCCCGGGGTTCACCCCTCCACTTT.

The chain couples TRBV19 to TRBJ2-7; no definite D call. This CDR3 has 13 amino acids. From germline, CDR1 is LNHDA and CDR2 SQIVND (reference sequence). V was pared by 3 bases and J by 5 bases, with 11 bases between. Here the CDR3 DNA reads TGTGCCAGTAGTATTGGCAGAGTAGACGAGCAGTACTTC. This gives the protein CASSIGRVDEQYF.

The chain joins TRBV7-3 to TRBJ1-3; no clear D. The length of the CDR3 is 13 residues. Germline CDR1 is SGHTA and CDR2 is FQGTGA. With 3 bases removed from V and 8 bases from J, the gap between germline ends came to 11 bases. CDR3 protein: CASSLNRGDTIYF. The CDR3 coding sequence is TGTGCCAGCAGCTTGAATCGGGGAGACACCATATATTTT.

This chain connects TRBV27 to TRBJ1-2; D gene unclear. Germline-derived CDR1 and CDR2 are MNHEY and SMNVEV (reference sequence). The V end was cut by 3 bases, the J end by 6 bases, with 17 bases between. This CDR3 comprises 15 residues. As DNA, the CDR3 is TGTGCCAGCAGTTTCCTGCCCGTTTTGAGGGATGGCTACACCTTC. Translated, it gives CASSFLPVLRDGYTF.

This sequence joins TRBV6-4 and TRBJ1-1; D gene unclear. With 2 bases removed from V and 1 base from J, the gap between germline ends came to 5 bases. The CDR3 contains 13 residues. Germline CDR1 and CDR2: MRHNA and SNTAGT. CDR3 amino acids: CASSDRENTEAFF. Here the CDR3 DNA reads TGTGCCAGCAGTGACAGGGAGAACACTGAAGCTTTCTTT.

This chain joins TRBV5-1 and TRBJ2-7; 9 bases align to TRBD1. The CDR3 covers 18 residues. Per germline, CDR1 SGHRS and CDR2 YFSETQ. With V trimmed by 4 bases and J by 0 bases, 14 bases remained unmatched. DNA for the CDR3: TGCGCCAGCAGCCCAGGATCTTCCGGGACAGGGATCTCCTACGAGCAGTACTTC. Translating it yields CASSPGSSGTGISYEQYF.

This chain joins TRBV27 and TRBJ2-2; TRBD2 matches 12 bases. J gave up 4 bases and V 5 bases, and 5 bases lay outside the gene matches. CDR1 is MNHEY, CDR2 SMNVEV, per germline (reference sequence). The length of the CDR3 is 16 residues. CDR3: CASSLAGGLGTGELFF. The CDR3 DNA sequence: TGTGCCAGCAGTCTAGCGGGAGGGCTTGGCACCGGGGAGCTGTTTTTT.

This chain connects TRBV2 to TRBJ1-2; TRBD1 aligns across 7 bases. The CDR3 totals 15 residues. Germline-derived CDR1 and CDR2 are SNHLY and FYNNEI. V shed 0 bases and J 4 bases; nucleotides not matched to a gene: 5. DNA of the CDR3: TGTGCCAGCAGTGAAGCAAGAGGGGGCACCTATGGCTACACCTTC. Translated: CASSEARGGTYGYTF.

The chain links TRBV7-9 to TRBJ1-4, with D perhaps matching TRBD1 (5 bases). The V gene's germline CDR1 is SEHNR and CDR2 FQNEAQ (reference sequence). The CDR3 is made up of 15 amino acids. Trimming took off 5 bases at V and 4 bases at J, with 14 bases between the two ends. The CDR3 spells CASSPGDSGNEKLFF. CDR3 nucleotides: TGTGCCAGCAGCCCGGGGGACTCCGGTAATGAAAAACTGTTTTTT.

The V gene is TRBV6-2 or TRBV6-3, the J gene TRBJ2-3, with 8 bases that match TRBD1. The CDR3 runs 18 residues. V shed 4 bases and J 2 bases; nucleotides not matched to a gene: 14. Germline-derived CDR1 and CDR2 are MNHEY and SVGEGT. CDR3 sequence reads: CASSLGQGTTRITDTQYF. The DNA of the CDR3 is TGTGCCAGCAGTTTAGGACAGGGAACCACCAGGATCACAGATACGCAGTATTTT.

The genes are TRBV28 and TRBJ1-1; D is undetermined. This CDR3 has 15 amino acids. The ends were cut back, 2 bases at V and 1 base at J, with 11 bases in the middle. Germline CDR1 MDHEN, CDR2 SYDVKM. In nucleotides, the CDR3 is TGTGCCAGCAGTTTAATCCTAGGGCCGAACACTGAAGCTTTCTTT. It translates to CASSLILGPNTEAFF.

The CDR3 sequence is CATSDFRGQGAPRAQYF. The CDR3 DNA follows: TGTGCCACCAGTGATTTCCGAGGACAGGGGGCCCCGAGGGCCCAGTACTTC. This chain connects TRBV24-1 to TRBJ2-5; 11 bases map to TRBD1. The CDR3 has 17 residues. J was trimmed by 9 bases and V by 1 base; bases with no gene match: 12. CDR1 and CDR2 (germline): KGHDR, SFDVKD.

The genes are TRBV5-5 and TRBJ2-2; no definite D call. V was shortened by 4 bases and J by 6 bases, with 25 bases between the two germline ends. The CDR3 is 18 amino acids. Looked up from germline, CDR1 is SGHKS and CDR2 is YYEKEE (reference sequence). The CDR3 sequence: CASSLSLGGGKGSGELFF. In DNA, the CDR3 is TGTGCCAGCAGCCTTTCCCTCGGCGGTGGTAAAGGGTCCGGGGAGCTGTTTTTT.